This T cell receptor (beta chain) was observed in a study of blood T cell repertoires in COVID-19. The overall study: The United States, Italy and Spain were the sources of the acute and convalescent COVID-19 samples. Sources were T cells, B-cell-depleted T cells, or PBMCs; the material itself was cDNA or gDNA.

Original handling: It was from reference gene primer amplification that nucleated cell counts were estimated. The method was immunoSEQ multiplex PCR; TCRdb's version includes in-frame clones alone and lacks a portion of them. Clonal size and the V and J genes are those of that table, whereas D and trimming came from the DNA. The sample holds around 30,000 clones, 80% to 90% seen once. The CDR3 covers 12 residues. The V and J ends lost 5 bases and 9 bases respectively, with 10 bases between them. Sequences were obtained from peripheral blood. The chain combines TRBV12-3 or TRBV12-4 with TRBJ2-2, with D possibly TRBD1 on 6 matching bases. This receptor was obtained from a human donor in a cohort sampled during active COVID-19. The CDR3, as DNA: TGTGCCAGCAGTCTTGGGGGCCGGGAGCTGTTTTTT. Its protein is CASSLGGRELFF.